This T cell receptor beta chain comes out of a study of graft-versus-host responses after intestinal transplantation. This table comes from immunoSEQ multiplex PCR, and its TCRdb copy is limited to in-frame clones, with some not included. The data contain about 97,000 clones, around 92% of them singletons. Turning to this clone: The antigen remains unidentified.

The CDR3 is 13 amino acids. Trimming removed 4 bases at V and 9 bases at J, with 10 bases between. Germline CDR1 reads MGHRA; CDR2 reads YSYEKL. The V call is TRBV4-1, the J call TRBJ1-6; perhaps TRBD1 as D (5 bases). This specimen consisted of unstimulated CD8+ T cells sorted from spleen or lymph node cells, obtained before transplant. This clonotype originated in a human donor who was the organ donor for an intestinal transplant. DNA of the CDR3: TGCGCCAGCAGCCTGGGACTTCGTTCACCCCTCCACTTT. Amino acids: CASSLGLRSPLHF.